These 16 T cell receptor beta chains originate from one sample sequenced in a study of CD8+CD57+ T cells in acquired aplastic anemia. Genomic DNA, the template, was used for profiling of the TCR beta VDJ and CDR3. TCRdb ran MiXCR on the reads and lists one entry per CDR3 protein. The repertoire has 90,000 to 150,000 distinct CDR3 sequences, 55% to 60% of them found once; the top ten carry roughly 28%. Patients selected for sequencing had displayed CD8+CD57+ cell expansion by flow cytometry. Sequences were obtained from sorted CD4+, CD8+, or CD8+CD57+ T cells (not recorded which) from PBMCs. These receptors came from a human donor with aplastic anemia.

This chain links TRBV29-1 with TRBJ2-7; D gene uncertain. CDR3 size: 11 residues. Germline V gives CDR1 SQVTM, CDR2 ANQGSEA. The V end was cut by 7 bases, the J end by 6 bases, with 13 bases between. CDR3 nucleotides: TGCAGCGGAACTTATAACGTCGAGCAGTACTTC. This encodes CSGTYNVEQYF.

The chain is built from TRBV5-1 and TRBJ2-7; no reliable D call. CDR3 length: 12 amino acids. Trimming took 4 bases from V and 5 from J, leaving 10 bases between them. Germline CDR1 reads SGHRS; CDR2 reads YFSETQ. The CDR3 DNA reads TGCGCCAGCAGCGCCCATCATAACGAGCAGTACTTC. It encodes CASSAHHNEQYF.

This clonotype appeared many times. The rearrangement joins TRBV6-5 to TRBJ2-2; no definite D call. The CDR3 contains 12 residues. V gave up 1 base and J gave up 3 bases, with 0 bases separating them. The V gene's germline CDR1 is MNHEY and CDR2 SVGAGI. CDR3 in DNA: TGTGCCAGCAGTTACTACACCGGGGAGCTGTTTTTT. It specifies CASSYYTGELFF.

This sequence joins TRBV2 and TRBJ2-1; 12 nucleotides align to TRBD2. In germline, CDR1 is SNHLY, CDR2 FYNNEI. CDR3 length equals 15 residues. V shed 5 bases and J 7 bases; nucleotides not matched to a gene: 6. The CDR3 reads CASSQTSGSGNEQFF. As DNA, the CDR3 is TGTGCCAGCAGTCAGACTAGCGGGAGTGGAAATGAGCAGTTCTTC.

For the CDR3, the DNA is TGCAGCGTTGCGGGTCAGCCTTACGAGCAGTACTTC. Protein: CSVAGQPYEQYF. The V and J genes are TRBV29-1 and TRBJ2-7; no reliable D call. Between the trimmed V and J ends, which lost 4 bases and 4 bases, there was a span of 11 bases. Per the germline V gene, CDR1 is SQVTM and CDR2 is ANQGSEA. There are 12 residues in the CDR3.

This chain uses TRBV6-5 with TRBJ2-7, with a weak D call TRBD2 (5 bases). Germline lookup yields CDR1 MNHEY and CDR2 SVGAGI. The CDR3 is made up of 13 amino acids. Trimming removed 2 bases at V and 7 bases at J, with 12 bases between. The CDR3 DNA sequence: TGTGCCAGCAGTTACAGGGTGGAGGTGGAGCAGTACTTC. It yields the protein CASSYRVEVEQYF.

In DNA, the CDR3 is TGTGCCAGCAGTTTCGGTCTAGGTGGCTACACCTTC. This encodes CASSFGLGGYTF. The V and J genes are TRBV25-1 and TRBJ1-2; no reliable D call. Germline V CDR1 and CDR2: MGHDK, SYGVNS. V lost 5 bases, J lost 7 bases, and 11 bases lay in between. The CDR3 length is 12 residues.

Regarding this clonotype: A much larger clone differs by one base, so this may be a read error. The rearrangement uses TRBV5-4 and TRBJ2-7; either TRBD1 or TRBD2 may supply D (6 bases each). V lost 1 base and J lost 12, with 29 bases in between. CDR3 size: 17 residues. Germline CDR1 SGHNT, CDR2 YYREEE (reference sequence). CDR3 amino acids: CASSLPLVGGRRETPYF. For the CDR3, the DNA is TGTGCCAGCAGCTTGCCCCTCGTGGGGGGCCGGAGAGAGACCCCGTACTTC.

The rearrangement uses TRBV10-3 and TRBJ2-7; tentative D call: TRBD1 (7 bases). This CDR3 is built from 13 residues. V shed 7 bases and J shed 9 bases, with 19 bases lying between them. The germline CDR1 and CDR2 sequences are ENHRY and SYGVKD. Written as DNA, the CDR3 is TGTGCCATCAAAGGGCAGGGGGGCGACGTGCAGTACTTC. Translation gives CAIKGQGGDVQYF.

This clonotype was detected ten times or more. Here the CDR3 reads CASSDRWEGSYEQYF. The CDR3 region has the DNA TGTGCCAGCAGTGATAGGTGGGAGGGGTCCTACGAGCAGTACTTC. This chain uses TRBV2 with TRBJ2-7; 7 positions agree with TRBD2. The CDR3 covers 15 residues. Germline CDR1 and CDR2: SNHLY and FYNNEI. The trim removed 3 bases at V and 1 base at J, leaving 6 bases unmatched.

The chain uses TRBV7-8 and TRBJ2-7, with D tentatively TRBD1 (6 bases). CDR3 length: 13 amino acids. Germline CDR1 and CDR2: SGHVS and FQNEAQ. The V gene lost 10 bases and the J gene lost 0 bases, with 13 bases spanning the gap. For the CDR3, the DNA is TGTGCCAACAGTCGGGACACCTCCTACGAGCAGTACTTC. Encoded protein: CANSRDTSYEQYF.

The V gene is TRBV24-1, the J gene TRBJ2-7, with unresolved D. The CDR3 consists of 13 residues. Per germline, CDR1 KGHDR and CDR2 SFDVKD. Trimming pared 4 bases from V and 1 base from J, leaving 7 bases between. CDR3 protein: CATSEVGSYEQYF. In DNA form, the CDR3 reads TGTGCCACCAGTGAGGTCGGGTCCTACGAGCAGTACTTC.

This clonotype was counted a single time. The genes are TRBV14 and TRBJ2-3; no reliable D call. The CDR3 has 13 amino acids. The V gene lost 3 bases and the J gene lost 3 bases, with 7 bases spanning the gap. From germline, CDR1 is SGHDN and CDR2 FVKESK. DNA of the CDR3: TGTGCCAGCAGCCAGGTTGGGACAGATACGCAGTATTTT. Encoded protein: CASSQVGTDTQYF.

This chain's CDR3 is CASSFPPGDTEAFF. The CDR3, as DNA: TGTGCCAGCAGCTTCCCTCCTGGCGACACTGAAGCTTTCTTT. This chain connects TRBV7-9 to TRBJ1-1; D is ambiguous. The CDR3 loop spans 14 amino acids. Germline assignment: CDR1 SEHNR and CDR2 FQNEAQ (reference sequence). V shed 3 bases and J shed 3 bases, with 11 bases lying between them.

The J gene is TRBJ2-7, the V gene TRBV20-1; the D call may be TRBD1 or TRBD2 (5 bases each). Looked up from germline, CDR1 is DFQATT and CDR2 is SNEGSKA (reference sequence). V was clipped by 0 bases and J by 12 bases, with 12 bases between them. There are 11 residues in the CDR3. CDR3 sequence (DNA): TGCAGTGCTAGAGAAGGGACCGTAAGGTACTTC. It is translated as CSAREGTVRYF.

J is TRBJ2-7 and V is TRBV2, with 8 bases that match TRBD1. This CDR3 is 16 amino acids long. V lost 2 bases and J lost 7; bases outside the gene matches: 13. Looked up from germline, CDR1 is SNHLY and CDR2 is FYNNEI. CDR3 nucleotides: TGTGCCAGCAGTGAACTCTCCGGGACAGGTATAGGAGAGCAGTACTTC. It is translated as CASSELSGTGIGEQYF.